The next 24 T cell receptor beta chains were all read from a single sample in a study of control samples from healthy donors and cancer patients. The repertoire was sequenced with immunoSEQ multiplex PCR; TCRdb's copy has only in-frame clones and lacks some. Among 25,000 to 30,000 clones listed, 65% to 90% were seen once. Sequenced material: PBMCs. The receptor source for this set is an older woman with head and neck cancer.

This clone was seen a single time. The J gene is TRBJ2-5, the V gene TRBV7-3, with D perhaps assigned TRBD1 or TRBD2 (5 bases each). Trimming took off 5 bases at V and 2 bases at J, with 9 bases between the two ends. There are 13 residues in the CDR3. In germline, CDR1 is SGHTA, CDR2 FQGTGA. The CDR3 DNA sequence: TGTGCCAGCAGCCCGGGACCTCAAGAGACCCAGTACTTC. It yields the protein CASSPGPQETQYF.

V usage is TRBV7-9 and J usage is TRBJ2-1; possible D gene TRBD2, 6 bases. V was trimmed by 2 bases and J by 8 bases, leaving 7 bases between them. The CDR3 covers 12 residues. CDR1 is SEHNR and CDR2 is FQNEAQ in the germline V gene (reference sequence). CDR3 bases: TGTGCCAGCAGCTTAAGGGAGGATGAGCAGTTCTTC. This codes for CASSLREDEQFF.

For the CDR3, the DNA is TGTGCCAGCAGCCCTCCGGGACAGGGGGTTACTGAAGCTTTCTTT. Residues: CASSPPGQGVTEAFF. The chain recombines TRBV5-5 with TRBJ1-1; 11 bases fit TRBD1. Germline CDR1 SGHKS, CDR2 YYEKEE (reference sequence). The CDR3 totals 15 residues. V lost 4 bases and J lost 5; bases outside the gene matches: 7.

About this clone: The junction departs from germline at one end; a sequencing error may be responsible. CDR3 region: CASSEALRSPGGLFF. CDR3 sequence (DNA): TGTGCCAGCAGTGAAGCGCTTCGATCTCCCGGGGGGCTGTTTTTT. This chain connects TRBV2 to TRBJ2-2; D may be TRBD2 (6 bases). Germline V CDR1 and CDR2: SNHLY, FYNNEI. The CDR3 sequence is 15 residues long.

V and J are TRBV19 and TRBJ2-2, with 8 bases that match TRBD2. CDR1 is LNHDA and CDR2 is SQIVND in the germline V gene (reference sequence). This CDR3 is built from 16 residues. Unmatched junction bases numbered 5, after V lost 4 bases and J lost 1 base. For the CDR3, the DNA is TGTGCCAGTAGTACACTAGCGGCGCAGAACACCGGGGAGCTGTTTTTT. Translation: CASSTLAAQNTGELFF.

The CDR3 spells CAFNRGWAEAFF. The CDR3 DNA follows: TGTGCCTTTAACAGGGGGTGGGCTGAAGCTTTCTTT. The chain links TRBV30 to TRBJ1-1, with 8 bases matching TRBD1. The length of the CDR3 is 12 residues. Germline loops: CDR1 GTSNPN, CDR2 SVGIG (reference sequence). V lost 7 bases and J lost 6; bases outside the gene matches: 7.

The gene calls are TRBV27 and TRBJ1-3; no firm D call. CDR3 length: 14 residues. Trimming took off 3 bases at V and 0 bases at J, with 6 bases between the two ends. CDR1 and CDR2 from the germline V gene are MNHEY and SMNVEV (reference sequence). This CDR3 is CASSLTRSGNTIYF. The DNA for the CDR3 is TGTGCCAGCAGTTTGACACGCTCTGGAAACACCATATATTTT.

The chain uses TRBV18 and TRBJ1-1; D not resolved. The CDR3 has 14 residues. V was pared by 6 bases and J by 1 base, with 12 bases between. CDR1 is KGHSH and CDR2 is LQKENI in the germline V gene. The CDR3 DNA reads as TGTGCCAGCTCCCTAGGTGTTGGGAACACTGAAGCTTTCTTT. Translated, it gives CASSLGVGNTEAFF. Variable domain in full (rest from reference TRBV18 and TRBJ1-1): NAGVMQNPRHLVRRRGQEARLRCSPMKGHSHVYWYRQLPEEGLKFMVYLQKENIIDESGMPKERFSAEFPKEGPSILRIQQVVRGDSAAYFCASSLGVGNTEAFFGQGTRLTVV.

The chain uses TRBV7-2 and TRBJ2-1; 11 positions agree with TRBD2. The CDR3 runs to 18 residues. The germline gives CDR1 SGHTA, CDR2 FQGNSA. V gave up 1 base and J gave up 9 bases; unmatched junction bases: 14. The CDR3 DNA reads as TGTGCCAGCAGCTTAGAGTGGGGGCTAGCGGGGGGTCCAGGTGAGCAGTTCTTC. Its protein product is CASSLEWGLAGGPGEQFF.

This clone was observed once. The chain employs TRBV2 and TRBJ1-1, with D perhaps matching TRBD1 (5 bases). Germline values: CDR1 SNHLY, CDR2 FYNNEI. The length of the CDR3 is 13 residues. The V and J ends lost 5 bases and 8 bases respectively, with 15 bases between them. CDR3 amino acids: CASSPGTLEEAFF. CDR3 DNA sequence: TGTGCCAGCAGTCCCGGGACCCTAGAGGAAGCTTTCTTT.

CDR3 protein: CASSLALTAEAFF. The CDR3 nucleotides are TGTGCCAGCAGTTTAGCGCTAACGGCCGAAGCTTTCTTT. J is TRBJ1-1 and V is TRBV12-3 or TRBV12-4; no clear D. This CDR3 is 13 amino acids long. V lost 0 bases and J lost 8, with 10 bases in between.

V is TRBV9 and J is TRBJ2-1, with TRBD2 matching 8 bases. The CDR3 contains 15 residues. From germline, CDR1 is SGDLS and CDR2 YYNGEE. The V segment lost 2 bases and the J segment 3 bases; nucleotides outside the gene matches: 4. CDR3 DNA: TGTGCCAGCAGCGTTAGCGGGAACCTCTACAATGAGCAGTTCTTC. Its translation: CASSVSGNLYNEQFF.

This CDR3 is CASSLDGGRTEAFF. In DNA form, the CDR3 reads TGTGCCAGCTCCCTAGACGGGGGGAGGACTGAAGCTTTCTTT. The chain combines TRBV18 with TRBJ1-1; D may be TRBD1 (5 bases). V gave up 6 bases and J gave up 5 bases, with 16 bases separating them. This CDR3 region has 14 residues. Germline lookup yields CDR1 KGHSH and CDR2 LQKENI.

This clone has only a few counts. The chain combines TRBV2 with TRBJ2-5; perhaps TRBD1 as D (6 bases). The ends were cut back, 6 bases at V and 4 bases at J, with 12 bases in the middle. The CDR3 covers 13 residues. The germline V gene encodes CDR1 SNHLY and CDR2 FYNNEI. In DNA, the CDR3 is TGTGCCAGCAGGGCCGACAGGTTAGAGACCCAGTACTTC. It yields the protein CASRADRLETQYF.

The genes are TRBV10-2 and TRBJ1-4; no reliable D call. Looked up from germline, CDR1 is WSHSY and CDR2 is SAAADI. This CDR3 spans 15 amino acids. V was pared by 0 bases and J by 8 bases, with 13 bases between. CDR3 sequence reads: CASSESPGGREKLFF. The CDR3 DNA follows: TGCGCCAGCAGTGAGTCTCCGGGAGGGCGGGAAAAACTGTTTTTT.

The chain is built from TRBV7-9 and TRBJ1-2; possibly TRBD1 for D (6 bases). Trimming took 4 bases from V and 1 from J, leaving 10 bases between them. CDR3 size: 14 residues. Germline CDR1 reads SEHNR; CDR2 reads FQNEAQ (reference sequence). DNA for the CDR3: TGTGCCAGCAGCTCCGGGACATTTAACTATGGCTACACCTTC. Translation gives CASSSGTFNYGYTF.

The chain uses TRBV4-2 and TRBJ2-7; 12 bases are a match to TRBD2. The CDR3 loop spans 18 amino acids. Germline CDR1 and CDR2: LGHNA and YNFKEQ. Trimming at V came to 1 base and at J to 5 bases, leaving 12 bases not matched to a gene. This chain's CDR3 is CASSQVGRLAGAGNEQYF. CDR3 bases: TGTGCCAGCAGCCAAGTGGGCCGACTAGCGGGAGCAGGGAACGAGCAGTACTTC.

The chain combines TRBV6-2 or TRBV6-3 with TRBJ1-1; D ambiguous. CDR3 length: 15 residues. Germline assignment: CDR1 MNHEY and CDR2 SVGEGT. Deletions cut 4 bases from V and 1 base from J, with 13 bases between. This chain's CDR3 is CASSLTFGPNTEAFF. The CDR3 DNA is TGTGCCAGCAGTTTGACGTTTGGCCCGAACACTGAAGCTTTCTTT.

The V and J genes are TRBV29-1 and TRBJ2-5; no clear D. Trimming cost V 4 bases and J 5 bases, with 11 bases left between them. The CDR3 is 12 amino acids. The germline gives CDR1 SQVTM, CDR2 ANQGSEA. This chain's CDR3 is CSVVEAGETQYF. CDR3 coding DNA: TGCAGCGTTGTGGAAGCTGGGGAGACCCAGTACTTC.

The rearrangement uses TRBV15 and TRBJ2-5; 10 bases line up with TRBD1. V lost 2 bases to trimming and J lost 5 bases; unmatched junction nucleotides: 5. The CDR3 spans 15 residues. The germline V gene has CDR1 LNHNV and CDR2 YYDKDF (reference sequence). CDR3 protein: CATSRPTTGGETQYF. The DNA of the CDR3 is TGTGCCACCAGCAGACCTACGACAGGGGGCGAGACCCAGTACTTC. Combining the CDR3 with reference TRBV15 and TRBJ2-5 gives the whole variable domain DAMVIQNPRYQVTQFGKPVTLSCSQTLNHNVMYWYQQKSSQAPKLLFHYYDKDFNNEADTPDNFQSRRPNTSFCFLDIRSPGLGDTAMYLCATSRPTTGGETQYFGPGTRLLVL.

The V call is TRBV6-2 or TRBV6-3, the J call TRBJ1-5; the D gene is possibly TRBD1 (6 bases). CDR3 length equals 15 residues. Germline V lookup: CDR1 MNHEY, CDR2 SVGEGT. Trimming removed 5 bases at V and 3 bases at J, with 14 bases between. Here the CDR3 reads CASSSGQLNNQPQHF. The CDR3 coding sequence is TGTGCCAGCAGTAGTGGACAGCTCAACAATCAGCCCCAGCATTTT.

Only one count was recorded for this clone. The V and J genes are TRBV5-4 and TRBJ2-2; D is perhaps TRBD1 or TRBD2 (6 bases each). V gave up 1 base and J gave up 0 bases, with 7 bases separating them. This CDR3 has 15 residues. Looked up from germline, CDR1 is SGHNT and CDR2 is YYREEE (reference sequence). Here the CDR3 reads CASSLRGANTGELFF. The CDR3, as DNA: TGTGCCAGCAGCTTGAGGGGGGCGAACACCGGGGAGCTGTTTTTT. The complete variable domain, with remaining parts taken from reference TRBV5-4 and TRBJ2-2, reads ETGVTQSPTHLIKTRGQQVTLRCSSQSGHNTVSWYQQALGQGPQFIFQYYREEENGRGNFPPRFSGLQFPNYSSELNVNALELDDSALYLCASSLRGANTGELFFGEGSRLTVL.

The chain links TRBV11-2 to TRBJ1-2, with D hard to call. The ends were cut back, 0 bases at V and 0 bases at J, with 8 bases in the middle. From germline, CDR1 is SGHAT and CDR2 FQNNGV. The CDR3 loop spans 15 amino acids. CDR3: CASSLDRSANYGYTF. CDR3 DNA sequence: TGTGCCAGCAGCTTAGATAGATCTGCTAACTATGGCTACACCTTC.

On this clone itself: The sample holds other DNA sequences that translate to the same CDR3. The V gene is TRBV20-1, the J gene TRBJ2-7; D remains unclear. CDR1 DFQATT and CDR2 SNEGSKA come from the germline V gene (reference sequence). V was pared by 3 bases and J by 7 bases, with 10 bases between. This CDR3 comprises 11 residues. The CDR3 protein is CSASGSREQYF. As DNA, the CDR3 is TGCAGTGCTAGTGGTTCTCGAGAGCAGTACTTC.